A single sample is the source of the 32 T cell receptor beta chains below, sequenced in a study of shared T cell receptors in the human thymus. The data were produced by immunoSEQ multiplex PCR, yet TCRdb's version contains in-frame clones alone and is incomplete. This table has approximately 660,000 clones, more than 75% appearing once. This sample also belongs to another study, concerning human thymus T cells.

Sequencing was done on a sample of thymocytes. The receptors come from a boy in the first two years of life with a congenital heart defect.

The J gene is TRBJ2-7, the V gene TRBV4-3, with D perhaps TRBD2 (6 bases). The germline V and J ends were trimmed by 0 bases and 0 bases, with 12 bases remaining between them. The CDR3 sequence is 16 residues long. Germline lookup yields CDR1 LGHNA and CDR2 YSLEER. In nucleotides, the CDR3 is TGCGCCAGCAGCCAAGATCTTGAGGAGGGCTCCTACGAGCAGTACTTC. This encodes CASSQDLEEGSYEQYF.

V is TRBV4-1 and J is TRBJ2-3; D might be TRBD1 (5 bases). The CDR3 length is 12 residues. Trimming cost V 4 bases and J 8 bases, with 10 bases left between them. Germline V CDR1 and CDR2: MGHRA, YSYEKL. CDR3 DNA: TGCGCCAGCAGCCCAGGGTCGGGTACGCAGTATTTT. Translation gives CASSPGSGTQYF.

Only one count was recorded for this clone. The chain has TRBV18 and TRBJ2-2, with 11 positions matching TRBD2. CDR3 length equals 16 residues. Germline V CDR1 and CDR2: KGHSH, LQKENI. The junction had 1 base not matched to a gene; V was cut back by 3 bases and J by 1 base. This CDR3 reads CASSPGLAVNTGELFF. The DNA for the CDR3 is TGTGCCAGCTCACCGGGACTAGCGGTGAACACCGGGGAGCTGTTTTTT.

The chain links TRBV4-2 to TRBJ2-1; perhaps TRBD2 as D (6 bases). The V end lost 4 bases, the J end lost 4 bases, and 11 bases lay between the germline ends. The CDR3 length is 14 residues. Germline-derived CDR1 and CDR2 are LGHNA and YNFKEQ. The CDR3 sequence: CASSPRDSYNEQFF. In nucleotides, the CDR3 is TGTGCCAGCAGCCCTCGGGACTCGTACAATGAGCAGTTCTTC.

V is TRBV6-6 and J is TRBJ1-2; possible D gene TRBD1, 5 bases. V was cut by 0 bases and J by 1 base, with 12 bases left in between. The CDR3 has 16 amino acids. CDR1 is MNHNY, CDR2 SVGAGI, per germline (reference sequence). CDR3 region: CASSYSDRNLNYGYTF. DNA of the CDR3: TGTGCCAGCAGTTACTCCGACAGAAATCTTAACTATGGCTACACCTTC.

The chain links TRBV6-5 to TRBJ1-2, with D possibly being TRBD1 (5 bases). The CDR3 consists of 14 residues. The ends were cut back, 5 bases at V and 3 bases at J, with 13 bases in the middle. Germline loops: CDR1 MNHEY, CDR2 SVGAGI. CDR3 nucleotides: TGTGCCAGCAGTGCCATTGACAGCGACTATGGCTACACCTTC. Its translation is CASSAIDSDYGYTF.

This clone has a handful of counts. The chain joins TRBV12-5 to TRBJ2-5, with a tentative D call TRBD2 (7 bases). Germline V gene sequence: CDR1 LGHNT, CDR2 FRNRAP. The CDR3 has 15 amino acids. V was cut by 0 bases and J by 5 bases, with 13 bases left in between. CDR3 protein: CASGLVGGVTETQYF. In DNA form, the CDR3 reads TGTGCTAGTGGTTTGGTAGGGGGGGTTACGGAGACCCAGTACTTC.

The chain has TRBV2 and TRBJ2-1, with 8 nucleotides matching TRBD2. This CDR3 contains 18 residues. Per germline, CDR1 SNHLY and CDR2 FYNNEI. The ends lost 0 bases at V and 0 bases at J; junction bases unmatched: 7. CDR3 residues: CASSEAGSGTYSYNEQFF. CDR3 sequence (DNA): TGTGCCAGCAGTGAAGCGGGTAGCGGGACCTACTCCTACAATGAGCAGTTCTTC.

The chain links TRBV28 to TRBJ1-1, with 8 bases matching TRBD1. The CDR3 is 13 residues long. Germline CDR1 reads MDHEN; CDR2 reads SYDVKM. With 2 bases clipped from V and 9 bases from J, the junction kept 5 bases outside the gene matches. CDR3 protein: CASSLGGRGQAFF. The CDR3 DNA sequence: TGTGCCAGCAGTTTAGGGGGCAGGGGGCAAGCTTTCTTT.

The chain links TRBV7-2 to TRBJ2-3, with D tentatively TRBD1 (6 bases). Per germline, CDR1 SGHTA and CDR2 FQGNSA. Trimming shortened V by 5 bases and J by 3 bases, and 12 bases separated the two germline ends. The CDR3 runs to 14 residues. CDR3 residues: CASSARQETDTQYF. CDR3 in DNA: TGTGCCAGCAGCGCTAGACAGGAGACAGATACGCAGTATTTT.

This chain joins TRBV10-2 and TRBJ1-4, with TRBD1 matching over 7 bases. Germline V gene data show CDR1 as WSHSY and CDR2 as SAAADI. This CDR3 is 14 amino acids long. With 6 bases clipped from V and 8 bases from J, the junction kept 9 bases outside the gene matches. The CDR3 sequence is CASSLQGPREKLFF. Written as DNA, the CDR3 is TGCGCCAGCAGCCTACAGGGGCCTAGAGAAAAACTGTTTTTT.

This chain uses TRBV12-5 with TRBJ2-2; possible D gene TRBD1, 7 bases. Trimming stripped 1 base from V and 7 bases from J, with 13 bases between. The CDR3 has 15 residues. Germline CDR1 and CDR2: LGHNT and FRNRAP. Here the CDR3 reads CASGLGPGGIGELFF. The DNA for the CDR3 is TGTGCTAGTGGTTTGGGGCCAGGGGGGATCGGGGAGCTGTTTTTT.

The CDR3 DNA reads TGTGCCAGCAGTTTATCTTACAGGGGGTTGGACGAGCAGTACTTC. Its protein is CASSLSYRGLDEQYF. The genes are TRBV27 and TRBJ2-7; TRBD1 aligns across 8 bases. Germline values: CDR1 MNHEY, CDR2 SMNVEV (reference sequence). The V and J ends lost 0 bases and 5 bases, in that order; junction bases with no gene match: 6. The CDR3 has 15 amino acids.

With respect to this clone: The junction differs from germline at one of its ends, possibly a read error. V and J are TRBV9 and TRBJ2-2; 7 bases line up with TRBD2. This CDR3 spans 18 amino acids. Germline lookup yields CDR1 SGDLS and CDR2 YYNGEE. The CDR3 spells CDSSLRGAGAPDTGELFF. CDR3 DNA sequence: TGTGACAGCAGCCTCCGAGGGGCGGGAGCCCCTGACACCGGGGAGCTGTTTTTT.

The V and J genes are TRBV5-6 and TRBJ1-1, with D tentatively TRBD1 (5 bases). Trimming removed 3 bases from V and 0 bases from J, with 12 bases in between. The length of the CDR3 is 15 residues. Germline CDR1 is SGHDT and CDR2 is YYEEEE. The CDR3 DNA is TGTGCCAGCAGCTCCTTCGGGGGGGTGAACACTGAAGCTTTCTTT. Protein sequence: CASSSFGGVNTEAFF.

The CDR3 DNA sequence: TGCGCCAGCAGCCAAGAGGTCGTCGGGGAATATAATGAAAAACTGTTTTTT. Residues: CASSQEVVGEYNEKLFF. J is TRBJ1-4 and V is TRBV4-3; the D is unclear. The V end was cut by 0 bases, the J end by 4 bases, with 15 bases between. Germline CDR1 LGHNA, CDR2 YSLEER. The CDR3 extends over 17 amino acids.

V usage is TRBV4-3 and J usage is TRBJ1-1; 9 nucleotides line up with TRBD1. After removal of 1 base from V and 0 bases from J, the junction contained 15 bases not matched to a gene. Germline-derived CDR1 and CDR2 are LGHNA and YSLEER. This CDR3 comprises 20 residues. CDR3 in amino acids: CASSQAGTGGVEDLNTEAFF. CDR3 bases: TGCGCCAGCAGCCAAGCGGGTACAGGGGGCGTCGAAGACCTGAACACTGAAGCTTTCTTT.

The rearrangement links TRBV30 to TRBJ1-3; D gene uncertain. Germline values: CDR1 GTSNPN, CDR2 SVGIG (reference sequence). The CDR3 consists of 12 residues. Between the trimmed V and J ends, which lost 0 bases and 9 bases, there was a span of 9 bases. CDR3 region: CAWSVEPATIYF. Here the CDR3 DNA reads TGTGCCTGGAGTGTGGAGCCCGCCACCATATATTTT. Combining the CDR3 with reference TRBV30 and TRBJ1-3 gives the whole variable domain SQTIHQWPATLVQPVGSPLSLECTVEGTSNPNLYWYRQAAGRGLQLLFYSVGIGQISSEVPQNLSASRPQDRQFILSSKKLLLSDSGFYLCAWSVEPATIYFGEGSWLTVV.

The chain uses TRBV7-9 and TRBJ2-7; D is possibly TRBD2 (5 bases). With 5 bases removed from V and 5 bases from J, the gap between germline ends came to 22 bases. The CDR3 loop spans 16 amino acids. Germline V gives CDR1 SEHNR, CDR2 FQNEAQ (reference sequence). Here the CDR3 reads CASSIEQTSTTDEQYF. CDR3 sequence (DNA): TGTGCCAGCAGCATAGAACAGACCTCGACTACGGACGAGCAGTACTTC.

This chain uses TRBV6-5 with TRBJ1-4; a weak D match, TRBD1 (5 bases). Germline CDR1 MNHEY, CDR2 SVGAGI. The CDR3 has 14 residues. V lost 5 bases and J 8 bases, leaving 15 bases between the germline ends. Here the CDR3 DNA reads TGTGCCAGCAGTCGTAAGGCAGGGCCCGAAAAACTGTTTTTT. Its protein is CASSRKAGPEKLFF.

CDR3 region: CASSQVGGTDTQYF. For the CDR3, the DNA is TGCGCCAGCAGCCAAGTGGGGGGGACAGATACGCAGTATTTT. The chain joins TRBV4-3 to TRBJ2-3; 7 nucleotides agree with TRBD2. V lost 1 base, J lost 3 bases, and 1 base stayed unmatched. The germline CDR1 and CDR2 sequences are LGHNA and YSLEER. CDR3 size: 14 residues.

V is TRBV6-5 and J is TRBJ2-5, with 11 bases lining up with TRBD2. The CDR3 is made up of 16 amino acids. The germline CDR1 and CDR2 sequences are MNHEY and SVGAGI. After removal of 2 bases from V and 5 bases from J, the junction contained 7 bases not matched to a gene. This chain's CDR3 is CASSYKTSGEGETQYF. The CDR3 DNA reads TGTGCCAGCAGTTACAAGACTAGCGGGGAGGGGGAGACCCAGTACTTC.

The chain has TRBV11-3 and TRBJ2-1; D gene uncertain. This CDR3 spans 16 amino acids. Germline V lookup: CDR1 SGHNT, CDR2 YENEEA. V lost 5 bases and J 8 bases, leaving 22 bases between the germline ends. The CDR3 nucleotides read TGTGCCAGCAGCCCTCCCGAGCGCCATTACCCCCATGAGCAGTTCTTC. This translates into CASSPPERHYPHEQFF.

The J gene is TRBJ2-5, the V gene TRBV15, with TRBD1 matching 10 bases. CDR1 and CDR2 (germline): LNHNV, YYDKDF (reference sequence). The V gene end was trimmed by 5 bases and the J gene end by 5 bases; junction bases not matched to a gene: 11. The CDR3 totals 16 residues. The CDR3 here is CATSVNRDRGAETQYF. CDR3 sequence (DNA): TGTGCCACCAGCGTTAACCGGGACAGGGGTGCGGAGACCCAGTACTTC.

The chain is built from TRBV5-1 and TRBJ2-7; D possibly corresponds to TRBD2 (5 bases). Germline V CDR1 and CDR2: SGHRS, YFSETQ. Deletions cut 1 base from V and 1 base from J, with 15 bases between. The CDR3 is 16 residues long. The CDR3 bases are TGCGCCAGCAGCTTGCCCACGACCGGCGGGTCCTACGAGCAGTACTTC. As protein: CASSLPTTGGSYEQYF.

This clone was seen a single time. The chain uses TRBV7-9 and TRBJ1-1; 7 nucleotides agree with TRBD1. CDR3 size: 16 residues. Germline-derived CDR1 and CDR2 are SEHNR and FQNEAQ (reference sequence). V dropped 5 bases and J dropped 1; count of bases not matched to a gene: 10. Here the CDR3 DNA reads TGTGCCAGCAGCGAGGAGACAGGGTCTAAGAACACTGAAGCTTTCTTT. It is translated as CASSEETGSKNTEAFF.

The genes are TRBV5-1 and TRBJ1-1; a possible D gene is TRBD1 (6 bases). Trimming removed 3 bases from V and 6 bases from J, with 18 bases in between. Per germline, CDR1 SGHRS and CDR2 YFSETQ. The CDR3 runs 15 residues. For the CDR3, the DNA is TGCGCCAGCAGCTCCGAAACAGGGAGGGGTCCTGAAGCTTTCTTT. As protein: CASSSETGRGPEAFF.

This clone was counted a single time. The chain carries TRBV5-6 and TRBJ2-1; weak D call: TRBD2 (6 bases). V lost 4 bases to trimming and J lost 7 bases, with 9 bases between them. There are 12 residues in the CDR3. CDR1 is SGHDT, CDR2 YYEEEE, per germline. CDR3 sequence (DNA): TGTGCCAGCAGCCCCGGACTAAATGAGCAGTTCTTC. Its protein is CASSPGLNEQFF.

The chain employs TRBV11-2 and TRBJ2-7, with TRBD2 identical over 10 bases. Germline CDR1 SGHAT, CDR2 FQNNGV. The V and J ends lost 3 bases and 0 bases, in that order; junction bases with no gene match: 14. The CDR3 totals 19 residues. This CDR3 reads CASSFAKAGGNPDSYEQYF. In DNA, the CDR3 is TGTGCCAGCAGCTTTGCTAAAGCGGGAGGGAACCCCGACTCCTACGAGCAGTACTTC.

This clone has just a few counts. The chain couples TRBV5-4 to TRBJ2-7; 8 nucleotides align to TRBD1. V gave up 4 bases and J gave up 2 bases; unmatched junction bases: 14. CDR1 is SGHNT, CDR2 YYREEE, per germline (reference sequence). CDR3 length: 17 residues. CDR3 DNA: TGTGCCAGCAGCATCACCGGGACAGGACTTTGGGCCTACGAGCAGTACTTC. Its protein product is CASSITGTGLWAYEQYF.

This chain joins TRBV5-4 and TRBJ1-3; possible D gene TRBD1, 5 bases. Trimming removed 4 bases from V and 2 bases from J, with 13 bases in between. CDR1 is SGHNT, CDR2 YYREEE, per germline (reference sequence). There are 15 residues in the CDR3. The CDR3 DNA follows: TGTGCCAGCAGCGGCAGACAGAAACCTGGAAACACCATATATTTT. It yields the protein CASSGRQKPGNTIYF.

V gene TRBV16 combines with J gene TRBJ1-2; D is perhaps TRBD1 (5 bases). The CDR3 sequence is 14 residues long. Germline values: CDR1 KGHSY, CDR2 FQNENV. Trimming left V 10 bases short and J 5 bases short, with 20 bases between. CDR3 coding DNA: TGTGCCACCCCAAGCGGGGGGGAATTTTATGGCTACACCTTC. Its translation: CATPSGGEFYGYTF.